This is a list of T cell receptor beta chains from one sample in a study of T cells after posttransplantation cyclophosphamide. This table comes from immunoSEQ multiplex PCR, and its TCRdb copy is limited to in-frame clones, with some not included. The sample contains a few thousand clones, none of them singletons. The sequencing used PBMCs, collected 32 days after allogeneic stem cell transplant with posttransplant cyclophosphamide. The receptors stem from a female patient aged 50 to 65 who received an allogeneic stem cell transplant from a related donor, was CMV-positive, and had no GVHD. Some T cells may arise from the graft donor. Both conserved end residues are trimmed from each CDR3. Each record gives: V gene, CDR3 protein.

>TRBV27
ASSVWGDRELPT
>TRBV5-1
ASSLREGQGYGYT
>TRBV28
ASSVENEQY
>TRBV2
ASSGSLASGGQETQY
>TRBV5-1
ASSFLTGQETQY
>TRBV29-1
SFSLQGLGFNEQF
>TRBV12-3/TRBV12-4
ASSLSQAQPQH
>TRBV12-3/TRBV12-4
ASSVGGGAYEQY
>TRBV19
ASSPGHRRLF
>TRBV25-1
ASSEGTGEYYGYT
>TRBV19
ASKQNEGTQY
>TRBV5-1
ASSLAVSARNTIY
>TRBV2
ASSGVAETTGELF
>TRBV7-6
ASSPDLQEEKQY
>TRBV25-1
ASRDGLAGGPLTDTQY
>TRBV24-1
ATSDRLAGSIHEQF
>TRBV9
ASSAPETDYGYT
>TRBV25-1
ASSNSGSLNEQF
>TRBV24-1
ATSDWASADQETQY
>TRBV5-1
ASSLISGSTDTQY
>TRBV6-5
ASSYSARGYGYT
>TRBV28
ASSPPEGRNEQF
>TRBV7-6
ASSWRTSGDYEQY
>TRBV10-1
ASSPVFAGTETISYNEQF
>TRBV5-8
ASSPEVGNQPQH
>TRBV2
ASLTGRIGKSYNEQF
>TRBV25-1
ASSESQGFSEAF
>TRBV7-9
ASSLSGRGLSGANVLT
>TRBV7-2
ASSSMTGGYGYT
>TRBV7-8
ASSLAASGVGANVLT
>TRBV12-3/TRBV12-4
ASRSTGTSYEQY
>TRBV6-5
ASSYEGTSADTQY
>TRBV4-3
ASSRGQVGNNYGYT
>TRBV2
ASSLGRSAF
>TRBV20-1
SARQGSGYT
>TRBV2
ASSGGASGTGELF
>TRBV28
ASSLGGGTNTEAF
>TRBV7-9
ASSATGPGNQPQH